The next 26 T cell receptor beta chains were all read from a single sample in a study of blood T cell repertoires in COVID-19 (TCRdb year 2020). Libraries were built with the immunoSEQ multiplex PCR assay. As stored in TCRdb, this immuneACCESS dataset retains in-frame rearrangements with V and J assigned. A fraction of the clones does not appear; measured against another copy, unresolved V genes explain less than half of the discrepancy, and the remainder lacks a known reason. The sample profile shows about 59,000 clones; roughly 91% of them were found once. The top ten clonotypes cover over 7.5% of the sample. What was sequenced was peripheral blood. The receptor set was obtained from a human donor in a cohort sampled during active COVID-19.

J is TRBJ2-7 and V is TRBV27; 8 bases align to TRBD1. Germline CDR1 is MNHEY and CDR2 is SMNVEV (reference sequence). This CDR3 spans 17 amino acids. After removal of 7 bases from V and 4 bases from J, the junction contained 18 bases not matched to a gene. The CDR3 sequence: CASKPSPRPGGPYEQYF. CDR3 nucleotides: TGTGCCAGCAAACCGAGCCCTCGGCCAGGGGGCCCGTACGAGCAGTACTTC.

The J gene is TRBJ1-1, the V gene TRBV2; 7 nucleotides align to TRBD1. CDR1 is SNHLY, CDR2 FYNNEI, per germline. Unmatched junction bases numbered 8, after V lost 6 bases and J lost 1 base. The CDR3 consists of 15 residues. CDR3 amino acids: CASRLRTGANTEAFF. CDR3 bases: TGTGCCAGCAGACTTCGTACAGGGGCGAACACTGAAGCTTTCTTT.

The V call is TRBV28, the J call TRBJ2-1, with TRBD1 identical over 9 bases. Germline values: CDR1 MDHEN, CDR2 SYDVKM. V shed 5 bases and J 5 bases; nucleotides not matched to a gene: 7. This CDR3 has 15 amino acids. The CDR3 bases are TGTGCCAGCAGTGACTCGGGACAGGGAAACAATGAGCAGTTCTTC. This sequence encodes CASSDSGQGNNEQFF.

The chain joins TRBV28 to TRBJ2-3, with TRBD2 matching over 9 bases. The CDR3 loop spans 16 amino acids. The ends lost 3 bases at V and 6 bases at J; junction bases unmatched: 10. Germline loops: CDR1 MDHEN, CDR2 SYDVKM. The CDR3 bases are TGTGCCAGCAGTTTTACTAGCGGGCTTCCATCCGATACGCAGTATTTT. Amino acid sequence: CASSFTSGLPSDTQYF.

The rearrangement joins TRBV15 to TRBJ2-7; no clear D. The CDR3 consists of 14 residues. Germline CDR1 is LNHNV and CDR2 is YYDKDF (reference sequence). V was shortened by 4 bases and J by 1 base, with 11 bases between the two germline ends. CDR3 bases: TGTGCCACCAGCATGGAATTCGGGTCCTACGAGCAGTACTTC. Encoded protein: CATSMEFGSYEQYF.

DNA of the CDR3: TGTGCCAGCTCACCACGGCGGGGGGATCAAGAGACCCAGTACTTC. Its translation is CASSPRRGDQETQYF. V and J are TRBV18 and TRBJ2-5; 8 bases fit TRBD2. Germline assignment: CDR1 KGHSH and CDR2 LQKENI. This CDR3 region has 15 residues. J was trimmed by 2 bases and V by 1 base; bases with no gene match: 3. Together with reference TRBV18 and TRBJ2-5, the CDR3 gives the full variable domain: NAGVMQNPRHLVRRRGQEARLRCSPMKGHSHVYWYRQLPEEGLKFMVYLQKENIIDESGMPKERFSAEFPKEGPSILRIQQVVRGDSAAYFCASSPRRGDQETQYFGPGTRLLVL.

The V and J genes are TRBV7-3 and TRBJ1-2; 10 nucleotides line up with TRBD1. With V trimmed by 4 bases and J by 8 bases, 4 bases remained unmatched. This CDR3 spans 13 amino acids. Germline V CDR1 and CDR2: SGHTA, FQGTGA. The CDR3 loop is CASSYGTGEGYTF. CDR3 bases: TGTGCCAGCAGCTACGGGACAGGGGAAGGCTACACCTTC.

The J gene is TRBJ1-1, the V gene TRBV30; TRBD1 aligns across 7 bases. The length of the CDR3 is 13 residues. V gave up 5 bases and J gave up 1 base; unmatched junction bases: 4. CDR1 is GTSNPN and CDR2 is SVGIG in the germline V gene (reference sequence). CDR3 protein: CAWLGQPNTEAFF. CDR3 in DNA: TGTGCCTGGCTGGGACAGCCGAACACTGAAGCTTTCTTT.

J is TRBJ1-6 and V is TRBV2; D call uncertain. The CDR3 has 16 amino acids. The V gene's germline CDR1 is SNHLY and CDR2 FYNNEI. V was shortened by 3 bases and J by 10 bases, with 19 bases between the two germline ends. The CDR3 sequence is CASSDESGRVGSPLHF. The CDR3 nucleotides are TGTGCCAGCAGTGATGAATCTGGGAGGGTTGGGTCACCCCTCCACTTT.

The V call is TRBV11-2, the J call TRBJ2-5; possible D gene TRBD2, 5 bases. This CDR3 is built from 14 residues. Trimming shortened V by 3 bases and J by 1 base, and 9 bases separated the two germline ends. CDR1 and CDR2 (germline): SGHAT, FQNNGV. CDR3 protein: CASSFGRGQETQYF. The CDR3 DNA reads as TGTGCCAGCAGCTTCGGACGGGGCCAAGAGACCCAGTACTTC.

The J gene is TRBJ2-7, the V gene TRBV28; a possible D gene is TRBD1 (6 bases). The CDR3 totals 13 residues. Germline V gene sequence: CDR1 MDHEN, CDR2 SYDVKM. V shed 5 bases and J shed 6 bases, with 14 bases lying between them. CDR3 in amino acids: CASSLRGPIEQYF. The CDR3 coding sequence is TGTGCCAGCAGTCTCAGGGGTCCCATCGAGCAGTACTTC.

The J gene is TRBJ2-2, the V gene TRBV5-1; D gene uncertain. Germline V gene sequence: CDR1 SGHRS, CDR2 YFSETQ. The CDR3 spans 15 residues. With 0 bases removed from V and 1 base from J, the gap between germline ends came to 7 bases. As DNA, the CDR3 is TGCGCCAGCAGCTTGGGTTCGGGGAACACCGGGGAGCTGTTTTTT. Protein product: CASSLGSGNTGELFF.

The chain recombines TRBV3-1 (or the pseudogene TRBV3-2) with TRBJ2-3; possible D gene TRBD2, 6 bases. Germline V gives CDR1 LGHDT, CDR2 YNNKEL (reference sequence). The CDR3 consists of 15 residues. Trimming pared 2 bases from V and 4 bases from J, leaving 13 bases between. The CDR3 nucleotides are TGTGCCAGCAGCCAACCGACTTGGGGGGCAGATACGCAGTATTTT. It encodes CASSQPTWGADTQYF.

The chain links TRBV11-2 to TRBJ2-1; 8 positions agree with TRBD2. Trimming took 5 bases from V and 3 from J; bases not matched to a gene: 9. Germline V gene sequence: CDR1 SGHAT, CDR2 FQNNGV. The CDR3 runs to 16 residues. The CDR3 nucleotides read TGTGCCAGCAGCCCTGTAGCGGGGATTCTCTACAATGAGCAGTTCTTC. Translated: CASSPVAGILYNEQFF.

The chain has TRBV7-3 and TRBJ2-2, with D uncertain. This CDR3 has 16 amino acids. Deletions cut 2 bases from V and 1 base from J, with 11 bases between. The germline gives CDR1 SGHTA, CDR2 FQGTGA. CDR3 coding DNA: TGTGCCAGCAGCTTATTACCGGTAAAGAACACCGGGGAGCTGTTTTTT. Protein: CASSLLPVKNTGELFF.

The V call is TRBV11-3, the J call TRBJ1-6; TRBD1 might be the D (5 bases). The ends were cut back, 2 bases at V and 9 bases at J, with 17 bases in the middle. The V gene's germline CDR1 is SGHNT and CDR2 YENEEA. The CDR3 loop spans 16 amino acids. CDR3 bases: TGTGCCAGCAGCTTAACAGGAGGGTTGGACCCTTCACCCCTCCACTTT. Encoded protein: CASSLTGGLDPSPLHF.

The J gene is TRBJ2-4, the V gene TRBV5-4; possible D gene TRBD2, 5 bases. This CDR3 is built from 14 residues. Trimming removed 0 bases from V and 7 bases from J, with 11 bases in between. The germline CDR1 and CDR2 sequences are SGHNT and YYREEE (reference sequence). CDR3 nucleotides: TGTGCCAGCAGCTTGGATGGGAGCACGAACATTCAGTACTTC. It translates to CASSLDGSTNIQYF.

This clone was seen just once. This chain's CDR3 is CASSQVGREAGQFF. The CDR3 coding sequence is TGTGCCAGCAGCCAAGTGGGCCGGGAGGCAGGGCAGTTCTTC. The V gene is TRBV4-2, the J gene TRBJ2-1; the match to TRBD2 covers 7 bases. CDR1 is LGHNA and CDR2 is YNFKEQ in the germline V gene. This CDR3 has 14 residues. V trimming: 1 base; J trimming: 12 bases; junction bases outside the gene matches: 9.

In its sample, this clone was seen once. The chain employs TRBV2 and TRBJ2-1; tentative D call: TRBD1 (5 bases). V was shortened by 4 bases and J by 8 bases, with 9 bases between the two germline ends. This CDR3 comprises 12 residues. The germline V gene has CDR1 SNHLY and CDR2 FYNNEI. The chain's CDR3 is CASSGQGYEQFF. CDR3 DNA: TGTGCCAGCAGTGGTCAGGGATATGAGCAGTTCTTC.

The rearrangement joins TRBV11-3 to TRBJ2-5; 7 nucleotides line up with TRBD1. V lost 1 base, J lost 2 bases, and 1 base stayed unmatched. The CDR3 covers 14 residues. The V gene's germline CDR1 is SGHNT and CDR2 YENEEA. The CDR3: CASSLAGQQETQYF. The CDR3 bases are TGTGCCAGCAGCTTAGCGGGACAGCAAGAGACCCAGTACTTC.

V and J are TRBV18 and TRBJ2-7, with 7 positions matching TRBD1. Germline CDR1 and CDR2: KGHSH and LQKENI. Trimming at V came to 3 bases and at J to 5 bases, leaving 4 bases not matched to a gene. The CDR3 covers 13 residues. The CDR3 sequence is CASSPTGPHEQYF. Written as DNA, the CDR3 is TGTGCCAGCTCACCGACAGGGCCCCACGAGCAGTACTTC.

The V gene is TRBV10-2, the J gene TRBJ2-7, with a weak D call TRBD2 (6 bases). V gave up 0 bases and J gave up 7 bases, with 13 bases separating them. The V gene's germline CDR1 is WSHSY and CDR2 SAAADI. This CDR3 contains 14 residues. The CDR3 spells CASSESAGLDEQYF. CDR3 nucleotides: TGCGCCAGCAGTGAGTCGGCGGGGTTGGATGAGCAGTACTTC.

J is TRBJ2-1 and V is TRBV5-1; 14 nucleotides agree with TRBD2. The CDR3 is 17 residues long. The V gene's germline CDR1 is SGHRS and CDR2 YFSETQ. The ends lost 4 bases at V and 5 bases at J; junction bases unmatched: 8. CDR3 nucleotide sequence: TGCGCCAGCAGCGAACGACTAGCGGGGGGGCTTGACAATGAGCAGTTCTTC. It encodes CASSERLAGGLDNEQFF.

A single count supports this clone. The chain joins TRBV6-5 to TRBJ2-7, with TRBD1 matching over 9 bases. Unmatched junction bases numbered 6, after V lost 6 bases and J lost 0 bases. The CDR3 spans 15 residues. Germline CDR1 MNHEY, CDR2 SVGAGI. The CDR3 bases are TGTGCCAGCAGGCAGCGGACAGGGGACTCCTACGAGCAGTACTTC. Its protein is CASRQRTGDSYEQYF.

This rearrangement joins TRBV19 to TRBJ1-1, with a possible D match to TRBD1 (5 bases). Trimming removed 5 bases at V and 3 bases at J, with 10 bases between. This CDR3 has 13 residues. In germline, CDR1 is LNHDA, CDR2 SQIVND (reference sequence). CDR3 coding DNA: TGTGCCAGTAGTTTCGCGGGGGACACTGAAGCTTTCTTT. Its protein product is CASSFAGDTEAFF.

The CDR3 nucleotides read TGTGCCAGCAGTGAACCGAGGTCCTGGGAGACCCAGTACTTC. Protein product: CASSEPRSWETQYF. This chain joins TRBV6-1 and TRBJ2-5, with D unresolved. The CDR3 is 14 residues long. V lost 2 bases, J lost 5 bases, and 12 bases lay in between. The V gene's germline CDR1 is MNHNS and CDR2 SASEGT.